This passage covers 25 T cell receptor beta chains from one sample sequenced in a study of response to subunit inactivated influenza vaccine. TCRdb reprocessed the RT-PCR reads with MiXCR, giving one entry per CDR3 protein. The table lists 550,000 to 600,000 distinct CDR3 sequences, 12% of them singletons. Material: PBMCs from blood, obtained on the day of vaccination. These receptors all come from a man in his fifties who received an inactivated influenza vaccine.

This chain joins TRBV4-2 and TRBJ1-4; 7 bases agree with TRBD1. The junction had 3 bases not matched to a gene; V was cut back by 2 bases and J by 3 bases. Looked up from germline, CDR1 is LGHNA and CDR2 is YNFKEQ. The CDR3 is made up of 15 amino acids. The CDR3 coding sequence is TGTGCCAGCAGCCAAAAACAGGGGTCTAATGAAAAACTGTTTTTT. Translated, it gives CASSQKQGSNEKLFF.

Only a few counts were recorded for this clonotype. The V gene is TRBV7-6, the J gene TRBJ1-6; 7 nucleotides align to TRBD1. Germline CDR1 is SGHVS and CDR2 is FNYEAQ. The CDR3 covers 15 residues. J gave up 4 bases and V 5 bases, and 5 bases lay outside the gene matches. The CDR3 is CASSPAGGYNSPLHF. The DNA of the CDR3 is TGTGCCAGCAGCCCGGCAGGGGGTTATAATTCACCCCTCCACTTT.

CDR3 amino acids: CASWTGTSGRAGYEQYF. The CDR3 bases are TGTGCCAGTTGGACCGGGACTAGCGGGAGGGCCGGCTACGAGCAGTACTTC. The gene calls are TRBV28 and TRBJ2-7; 16 nucleotides match TRBD2. V was clipped by 9 bases and J by 3 bases; unmatched bases: 11. Germline CDR1 and CDR2: MDHEN and SYDVKM. The CDR3 has 17 residues.

This clonotype was picked up many times. The gene calls are TRBV5-1 and TRBJ2-1, with TRBD2 matching over 12 bases. CDR3 length: 18 amino acids. Germline V gene sequence: CDR1 SGHRS, CDR2 YFSETQ. J lost 4 bases, V lost 6 bases, and 14 bases had no gene match. This CDR3 is CASTPQRTGTSGYNEQFF. The CDR3 nucleotides read TGCGCCAGCACCCCGCAGCGAACCGGGACTAGCGGGTACAATGAGCAGTTCTTC. Variable domain in full (rest from reference TRBV5-1 and TRBJ2-1): KAGVTQTPRYLIKTRGQQVTLSCSPISGHRSVSWYQQTPGQGLQFLFEYFSETQRNKGNFPGRFSGRQFSNSRSEMNVSTLELGDSALYLCASTPQRTGTSGYNEQFFGPGTRLTVL.

This clonotype was detected only a few times. This sequence joins TRBV9 and TRBJ2-1, with 9 bases fitting TRBD2. V gave up 0 bases and J gave up 7 bases; unmatched junction bases: 8. This CDR3 has 16 residues. The germline V gene encodes CDR1 SGDLS and CDR2 YYNGEE. In nucleotides, the CDR3 is TGTGCCAGCAGCGTAGGGGCGGGAGGGCCCGGGAATGAGCAGTTCTTC. This codes for CASSVGAGGPGNEQFF. Complete variable domain (other parts from reference TRBV9 and TRBJ2-1): DSGVTQTPKHLITATGQRVTLRCSPRSGDLSVYWYQQSLDQGLQFLIQYYNGEERAKGNILERFSAQQFPDLHSELNLSSLELGDSALYFCASSVGAGGPGNEQFFGPGTRLTVL.

This clonotype was seen many times. The chain carries TRBV7-7 and TRBJ2-5; 7 bases are a match to TRBD1. The germline V gene has CDR1 SSHAT and CDR2 FNYEAQ (reference sequence). Losses at the gene ends were 5 bases for V and 5 bases for J; bases not matched to a gene: 5. The CDR3 extends over 13 amino acids. The CDR3 DNA is TGTGCCAGCAGCAGAGACAGGGACGAGACCCAGTACTTC. Translating it yields CASSRDRDETQYF.

This clonotype was counted a few times. The V gene is TRBV20-1, the J gene TRBJ2-1; 8 positions agree with TRBD2. This CDR3 spans 17 amino acids. Trimming removed 3 bases from V and 3 bases from J; junction bases left unmatched: 13. Germline assignment: CDR1 DFQATT and CDR2 SNEGSKA (reference sequence). CDR3 residues: CSARVARSGRGYNEQFF. DNA of the CDR3: TGCAGTGCTAGGGTAGCCCGGAGCGGGAGAGGCTACAATGAGCAGTTCTTC.

The V gene is TRBV5-1, the J gene TRBJ2-3; D is perhaps TRBD1 (5 bases). The V gene lost 0 bases and the J gene lost 4 bases, with 15 bases spanning the gap. Germline V gene sequence: CDR1 SGHRS, CDR2 YFSETQ. The CDR3 has 16 amino acids. The CDR3 sequence: CASSLAGGRVADTQYF. In nucleotides, the CDR3 is TGCGCCAGCAGCTTGGCGGGTGGCAGGGTGGCAGATACGCAGTATTTT.

This clonotype turned up a few times. The chain carries TRBV15 and TRBJ2-2; D remains ambiguous. Germline-derived CDR1 and CDR2 are LNHNV and YYDKDF (reference sequence). Deletions cut 0 bases from V and 3 bases from J, with 8 bases between. This CDR3 has 15 residues. This chain's CDR3 is CATSRDRRDTGELFF. CDR3 coding DNA: TGTGCCACCAGCAGAGATCGCCGGGACACCGGGGAGCTGTTTTTT.

This clonotype was recorded only once. The chain has TRBV20-1 and TRBJ1-5, with a weak D call TRBD1 (6 bases). Germline loops: CDR1 DFQATT, CDR2 SNEGSKA (reference sequence). With 5 bases removed from V and 2 bases from J, the gap between germline ends came to 16 bases. The CDR3 consists of 15 residues. CDR3 region: CSAHRGRGGNQPQHF. The CDR3 nucleotides are TGCAGTGCTCATAGGGGCAGGGGAGGCAATCAGCCCCAGCATTTT.

Many counts were recorded for this clonotype. This sequence joins TRBV20-1 and TRBJ2-4; D ambiguous. Germline V gives CDR1 DFQATT, CDR2 SNEGSKA (reference sequence). This CDR3 has 14 amino acids. V was pared by 6 bases and J by 9 bases, with 21 bases between. This chain's CDR3 is CSAPASALNSIQYF. CDR3 bases: TGCAGTGCCCCCGCGTCGGCCCTAAACAGCATTCAGTACTTC.

Comment on this clonotype: Germline is not matched at one junction end, which may reflect a read error. The chain is built from TRBV5-1 and TRBJ2-1; D gene ambiguous. The CDR3 has 13 residues. The germline V gene encodes CDR1 SGHRS and CDR2 YFSETQ. In nucleotides, the CDR3 is TGCGCCAGCAGCATTGGACGGAACAAAGAGCAGTTCTTC. This translates into CASSIGRNKEQFF.

The genes are TRBV29-1 and TRBJ1-1; TRBD1 is a possible D gene (6 bases). Trimming removed 7 bases from V and 0 bases from J, with 12 bases in between. Germline values: CDR1 SQVTM, CDR2 ANQGSEA. CDR3 length: 13 residues. The CDR3 nucleotides read TGCAGCGCTCAGGGGAGTTTGAACACTGAAGCTTTCTTT. Protein sequence: CSAQGSLNTEAFF.

This clonotype was seen a handful of times. This sequence joins TRBV5-4 and TRBJ2-3; TRBD1 or TRBD2 may be the D gene (5 bases each). Germline lookup yields CDR1 SGHNT and CDR2 YYREEE (reference sequence). With 4 bases removed from V and 4 bases from J, the gap between germline ends came to 16 bases. The CDR3 runs 15 residues. The CDR3 loop reads CASSPEGPGADTQYF. CDR3 nucleotide sequence: TGTGCCAGCAGCCCTGAGGGGCCTGGGGCAGATACGCAGTATTTT.

This clonotype was found a few times. The J gene is TRBJ2-7, the V gene TRBV12-3 or TRBV12-4, with 8 nucleotides matching TRBD2. The ends lost 1 base at V and 2 bases at J; junction bases unmatched: 4. The CDR3 consists of 15 residues. CDR3 sequence: CASSLGVSGTYEQYF. The CDR3, as DNA: TGTGCCAGCAGTTTAGGGGTTAGCGGGACCTACGAGCAGTACTTC.

There are many counts of this clonotype. J is TRBJ2-1 and V is TRBV5-1; possibly TRBD2 for D (5 bases). CDR1 and CDR2 from the germline V gene are SGHRS and YFSETQ. V lost 3 bases, J lost 11 bases, and 15 bases lay in between. This CDR3 has 13 amino acids. In nucleotides, the CDR3 is TGCGCCAGCAGCTCCCCGGACGGGAAGAAGCAGTTCTTC. Translated: CASSSPDGKKQFF.

This clonotype has just a few counts. The gene calls are TRBV9 and TRBJ1-5; D not resolved. V was shortened by 4 bases and J by 0 bases, with 11 bases between the two germline ends. The V gene's germline CDR1 is SGDLS and CDR2 YYNGEE. The CDR3 length is 15 residues. CDR3 region: CASSPSGDSNQPQHF. In nucleotides, the CDR3 is TGTGCCAGCAGCCCTAGTGGGGATAGCAATCAGCCCCAGCATTTT.

This clonotype was detected a few times. The chain uses TRBV7-9 and TRBJ1-1, with a tentative D call TRBD1 (5 bases). V lost 3 bases to trimming and J lost 6 bases, with 8 bases between them. The germline V gene has CDR1 SEHNR and CDR2 FQNEAQ (reference sequence). This CDR3 contains 12 residues. CDR3 loop: CASSFAGSEAFF. In nucleotides, the CDR3 is TGTGCCAGCAGCTTCGCAGGGTCTGAAGCTTTCTTT.

This clonotype was counted at least ten times. The rearrangement uses TRBV5-6 and TRBJ2-1; D remains unclear. The germline gives CDR1 SGHDT, CDR2 YYEEEE. This CDR3 is 15 amino acids long. The V and J ends lost 3 bases and 0 bases respectively, with 10 bases between them. The chain's CDR3 is CASSSLGSSYNEQFF. CDR3 DNA: TGTGCCAGCAGCTCCCTGGGCAGCTCCTACAATGAGCAGTTCTTC.

As concerns this clonotype: It may be a read error: a sequence one base away is much more abundant. The chain has TRBV3-1 and TRBJ2-5; D perhaps matches TRBD1 (6 bases). This CDR3 has 14 amino acids. The germline V gene has CDR1 LGHDT and CDR2 YNNKEL (reference sequence). The CDR3 reads CASSQGTVGETQCF. CDR3 nucleotides: TGTGCCAGCAGCCAAGGGACAGTTGGAGAGACCCAGTGCTTC.

This clonotype has just a few counts. The V call is TRBV20-1, the J call TRBJ2-5; 9 nucleotides match TRBD1. Germline V gene lookup returns CDR1 DFQATT and CDR2 SNEGSKA (reference sequence). The CDR3 sequence is 10 residues long. Germline trimming cut 4 bases from V and 13 bases from J; bases unmatched to any gene: 4. The CDR3 sequence is CSANRDRVYF. DNA for the CDR3: TGCAGTGCTAACCGGGACAGGGTGTACTTC.

This clonotype was recorded at least ten times. The chain employs TRBV25-1 and TRBJ2-3; tentatively, D is TRBD1 or TRBD2 (5 bases each). CDR1 MGHDK and CDR2 SYGVNS come from the germline V gene. The CDR3 spans 14 residues. The V gene lost 6 bases and the J gene lost 0 bases, with 10 bases spanning the gap. CDR3 sequence (DNA): TGTGCCAGCAGCCGAGGGGACAGCACAGATACGCAGTATTTT. It specifies CASSRGDSTDTQYF.

This clonotype was found many times. CDR3: CASSYGIQYF. CDR3 DNA sequence: TGTGCCAGCAGTTACGGCATTCAGTACTTC. This chain links TRBV6-6 with TRBJ2-4; D not resolved. The CDR3 spans 10 residues. Germline CDR1 MNHNY, CDR2 SVGAGI (reference sequence). Trimming left V 2 bases short and J 9 bases short, with 2 bases between.

The chain carries TRBV6-5 and TRBJ1-1; 8 positions match TRBD1. The CDR3 totals 15 residues. Germline V gives CDR1 MNHEY, CDR2 SVGAGI. V lost 2 bases, J lost 0 bases, and 2 bases stayed unmatched. The CDR3 sequence: CASSYRQGMNTEAFF. Written as DNA, the CDR3 is TGTGCCAGCAGTTACAGACAGGGGATGAACACTGAAGCTTTCTTT.

In its sample, this clonotype was seen a few times. The rearrangement joins TRBV29-1 to TRBJ2-7, with D possibly matching TRBD2 (7 bases). The CDR3 covers 13 residues. V dropped 6 bases and J dropped 4 bases, with 16 bases sitting between them. The V gene's germline CDR1 is SQVTM and CDR2 ANQGSEA. This chain's CDR3 is CSVDSGGTYEQYF. In nucleotides, the CDR3 is TGCAGCGTCGATTCGGGGGGCACTTACGAGCAGTACTTC.